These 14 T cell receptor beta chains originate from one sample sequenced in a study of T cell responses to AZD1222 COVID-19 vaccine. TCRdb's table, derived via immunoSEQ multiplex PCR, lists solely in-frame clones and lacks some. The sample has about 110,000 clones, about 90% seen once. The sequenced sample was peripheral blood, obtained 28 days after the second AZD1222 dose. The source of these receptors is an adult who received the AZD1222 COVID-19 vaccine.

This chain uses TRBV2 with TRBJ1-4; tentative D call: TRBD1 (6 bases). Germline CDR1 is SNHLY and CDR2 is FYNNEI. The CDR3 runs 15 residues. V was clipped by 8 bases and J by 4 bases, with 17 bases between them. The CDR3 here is CASARAGARNEKLFF. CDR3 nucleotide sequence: TGTGCCAGCGCCAGAGCAGGGGCCCGTAATGAAAAACTGTTTTTT.

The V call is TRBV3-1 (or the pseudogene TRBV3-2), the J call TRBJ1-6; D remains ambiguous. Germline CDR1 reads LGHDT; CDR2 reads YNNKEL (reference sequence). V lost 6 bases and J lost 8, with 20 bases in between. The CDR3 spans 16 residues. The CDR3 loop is CASRLGIGTLDSPLHF. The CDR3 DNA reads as TGTGCCAGCAGGTTGGGTATAGGTACCTTGGATTCACCCCTCCACTTT.

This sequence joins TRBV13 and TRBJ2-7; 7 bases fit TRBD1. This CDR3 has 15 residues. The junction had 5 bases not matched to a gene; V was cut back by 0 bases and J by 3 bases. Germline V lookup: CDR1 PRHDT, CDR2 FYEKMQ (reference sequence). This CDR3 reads CASSLGGQRSYEQYF. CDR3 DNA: TGTGCCAGCAGCTTAGGGGGACAGCGCAGCTACGAGCAGTACTTC.

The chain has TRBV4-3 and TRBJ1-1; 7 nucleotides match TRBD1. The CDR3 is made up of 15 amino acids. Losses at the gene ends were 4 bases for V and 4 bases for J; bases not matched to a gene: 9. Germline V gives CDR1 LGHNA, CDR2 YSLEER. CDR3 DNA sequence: TGCGCCAGCAGCCTCCGAGGGGGCAGCTCCACTGAAGCTTTCTTT. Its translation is CASSLRGGSSTEAFF.

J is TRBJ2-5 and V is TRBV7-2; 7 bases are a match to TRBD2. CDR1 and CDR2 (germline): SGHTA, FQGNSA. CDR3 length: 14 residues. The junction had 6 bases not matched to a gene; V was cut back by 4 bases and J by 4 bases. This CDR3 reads CASSSRAGRETQYF. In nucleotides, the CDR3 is TGTGCCAGCAGCTCGAGAGCGGGGAGAGAGACCCAGTACTTC.

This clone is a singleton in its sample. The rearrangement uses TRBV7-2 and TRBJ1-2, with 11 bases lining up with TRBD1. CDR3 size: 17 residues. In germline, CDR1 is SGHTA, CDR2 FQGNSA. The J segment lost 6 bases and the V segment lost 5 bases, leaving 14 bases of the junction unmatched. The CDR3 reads CASSPQPGQGVRDGYTF. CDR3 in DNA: TGTGCCAGCAGCCCCCAACCGGGACAGGGGGTAAGAGATGGCTACACCTTC.

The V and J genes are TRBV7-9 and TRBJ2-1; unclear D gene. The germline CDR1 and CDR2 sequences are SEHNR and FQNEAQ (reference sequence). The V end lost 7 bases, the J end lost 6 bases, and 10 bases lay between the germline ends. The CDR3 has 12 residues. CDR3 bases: TGTGCCAGCAACCCTGGGATCAATGAGCAGTTCTTC. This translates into CASNPGINEQFF.

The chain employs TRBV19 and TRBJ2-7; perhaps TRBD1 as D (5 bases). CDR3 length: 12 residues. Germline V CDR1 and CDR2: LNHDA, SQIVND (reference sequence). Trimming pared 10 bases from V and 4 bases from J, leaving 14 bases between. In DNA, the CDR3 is TGTGCCACTGCACAGGATTCATACGAGCAGTACTTC. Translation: CATAQDSYEQYF.

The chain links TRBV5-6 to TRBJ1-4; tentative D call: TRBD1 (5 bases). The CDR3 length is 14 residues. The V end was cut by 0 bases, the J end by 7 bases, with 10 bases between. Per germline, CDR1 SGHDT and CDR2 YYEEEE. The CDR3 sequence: CASSLAGRFEKLFF. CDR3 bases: TGTGCCAGCAGCTTGGCAGGGCGGTTTGAAAAACTGTTTTTT.

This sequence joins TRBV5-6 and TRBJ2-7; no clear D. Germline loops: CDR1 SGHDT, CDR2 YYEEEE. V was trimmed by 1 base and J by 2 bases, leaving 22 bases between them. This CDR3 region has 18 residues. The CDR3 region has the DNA TGTGCCAGCAGCTTGCCCCCTTGGCAGGCAGGACCTACCTACGAGCAGTACTTC. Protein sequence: CASSLPPWQAGPTYEQYF.

The CDR3 DNA is TGCGCCAGCAGCCAAACAGGGGAGGGTGCTGAAGCTTTCTTT. Translating gives CASSQTGEGAEAFF. This chain uses TRBV4-1 with TRBJ1-1, with 7 positions matching TRBD1. CDR1 is MGHRA and CDR2 is YSYEKL in the germline V gene. Germline trimming cut 2 bases from V and 6 bases from J; bases unmatched to any gene: 6. This CDR3 comprises 14 residues.

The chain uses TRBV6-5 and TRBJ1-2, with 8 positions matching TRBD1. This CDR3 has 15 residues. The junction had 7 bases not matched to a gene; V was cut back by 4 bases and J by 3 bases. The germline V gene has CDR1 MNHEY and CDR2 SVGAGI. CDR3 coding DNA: TGTGCCAGCAGTTCTCAGGGGGCAGGAGACTATGGCTACACCTTC. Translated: CASSSQGAGDYGYTF.

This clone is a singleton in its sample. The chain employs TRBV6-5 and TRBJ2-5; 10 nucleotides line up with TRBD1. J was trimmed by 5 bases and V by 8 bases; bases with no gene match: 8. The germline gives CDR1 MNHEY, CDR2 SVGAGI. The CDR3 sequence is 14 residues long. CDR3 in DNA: TGTGCCAGCTGGAGGACAGGGGGTGTGGAGACCCAGTACTTC. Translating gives CASWRTGGVETQYF.

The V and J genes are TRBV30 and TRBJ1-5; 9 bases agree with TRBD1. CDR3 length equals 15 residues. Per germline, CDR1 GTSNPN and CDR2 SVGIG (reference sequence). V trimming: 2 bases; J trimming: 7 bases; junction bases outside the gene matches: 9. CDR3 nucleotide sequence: TGTGCCTGGAGTTCCGGACAGGGGAGAGGGCAGCCCCAGCATTTT. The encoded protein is CAWSSGQGRGQPQHF.